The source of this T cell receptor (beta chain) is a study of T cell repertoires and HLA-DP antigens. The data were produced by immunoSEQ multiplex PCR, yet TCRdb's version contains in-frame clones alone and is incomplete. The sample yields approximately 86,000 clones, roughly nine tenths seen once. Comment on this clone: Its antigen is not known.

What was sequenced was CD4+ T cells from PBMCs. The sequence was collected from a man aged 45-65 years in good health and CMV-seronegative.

The CDR3 spells CASSLPITPREQFF. CDR3 in DNA: TGTGCCAGCAGCTTACCGATTACTCCAAGGGAGCAGTTCTTC. The rearrangement links TRBV11-2 to TRBJ2-1, with D unresolved. The CDR3 covers 14 residues. Looked up from germline, CDR1 is SGHAT and CDR2 is FQNNGV. V shed 2 bases and J shed 10 bases, with 15 bases lying between them.